This TCR beta chain was sequenced during a study of blood T cell repertoires in COVID-19. In the study overall: COVID-19 samples from acute and convalescent phases originated in the United States, Italy and Spain. PBMCs, B-cell-depleted T cells, or T cells provided the cDNA or gDNA that made up the material.

This CDR3 region has 14 residues. In germline, CDR1 is MNHEY, CDR2 SMNVEV (reference sequence). Trimming stripped 5 bases from V and 3 bases from J, with 13 bases between. Methods used by the authors: Amplifying reference gene primers gave estimates of nucleated cell counts. The table came from immunoSEQ multiplex PCR; TCRdb's copy has only in-frame clones and leaves some out. V and J calls and clone size are given by that table; D and trimming were obtained from the DNA. In the table there are more than 20,000 clones, 73% of which are singletons. V gene TRBV27 combines with J gene TRBJ1-1, with a weak D call TRBD1 (6 bases). The receptor was derived from a human donor in a cohort sampled during active or convalescent COVID-19. Material for sequencing was peripheral blood. Written as DNA, the CDR3 is TGTGCCAGCAGTCCCAGGGGTTGGTACACTGAAGCTTTCTTT. Protein: CASSPRGWYTEAFF.